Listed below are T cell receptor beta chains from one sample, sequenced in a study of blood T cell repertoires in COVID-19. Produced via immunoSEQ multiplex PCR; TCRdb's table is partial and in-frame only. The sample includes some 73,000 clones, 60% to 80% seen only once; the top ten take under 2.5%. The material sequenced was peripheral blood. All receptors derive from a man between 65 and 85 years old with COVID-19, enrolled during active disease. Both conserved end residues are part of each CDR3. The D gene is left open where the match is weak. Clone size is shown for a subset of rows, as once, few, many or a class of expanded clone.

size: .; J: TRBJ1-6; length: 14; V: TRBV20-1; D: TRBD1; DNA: TGCAGTGCTAGTACCGGACAGGGGATTTCACCCCTCCACTTT; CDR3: CSASTGQGISPLHF
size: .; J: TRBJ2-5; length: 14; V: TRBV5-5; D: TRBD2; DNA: TGTGCCAGCAGCCCGAGCGGGAGGTACGAGACCCAGTACTTC; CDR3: CASSPSGRYETQYF
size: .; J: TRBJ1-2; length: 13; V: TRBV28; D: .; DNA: TGTGCCAGCAGAGATGACAGGATCTATGGCTACACCTTC; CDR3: CASRDDRIYGYTF
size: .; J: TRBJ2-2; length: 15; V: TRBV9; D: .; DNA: TGTGCCAGCAGCGTGGCACCAGGGGACACCGGGGAGCTGTTTTTT; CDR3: CASSVAPGDTGELFF
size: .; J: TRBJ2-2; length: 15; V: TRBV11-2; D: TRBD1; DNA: TGTGCCAGCAGCTTCAACAGGGGAAGGGCCGGGGAGCTGTTTTTT; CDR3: CASSFNRGRAGELFF
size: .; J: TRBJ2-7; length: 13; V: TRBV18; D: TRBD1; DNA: TGTGCCAGCCACGGACAGGGAAATTACGAGCAGTACTTC; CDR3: CASHGQGNYEQYF
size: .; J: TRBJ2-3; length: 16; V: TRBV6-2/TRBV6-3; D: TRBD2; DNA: TGTGCCAGCAGTTACGGCCCGGGGGGGAGCACAGATACGCAGTATTTT; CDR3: CASSYGPGGSTDTQYF
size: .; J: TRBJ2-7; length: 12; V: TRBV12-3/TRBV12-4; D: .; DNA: TGTGCCAGCGGGCCGAGCTCCTACGAGCAGTACTTC; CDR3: CASGPSSYEQYF
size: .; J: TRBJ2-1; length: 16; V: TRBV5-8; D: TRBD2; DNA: TGTGCCAGCAGCACTGCGACATCTAGCGGGATTAATGAGCAGTTCTTC; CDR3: CASSTATSSGINEQFF
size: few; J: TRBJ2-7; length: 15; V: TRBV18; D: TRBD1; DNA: TGTGCCAGCTCACGTAACACAGGGGACGGCTACGAGCAGTACTTC; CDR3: CASSRNTGDGYEQYF
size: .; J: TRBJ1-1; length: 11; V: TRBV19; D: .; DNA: TGTGCCAGTATGGGGACAACTGAAGCTTTCTTT; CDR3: CASMGTTEAFF
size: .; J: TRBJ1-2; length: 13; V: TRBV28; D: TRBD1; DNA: TGTGCCACGGTGGACAGGGACGACTATGGCTACACCTTC; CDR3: CATVDRDDYGYTF
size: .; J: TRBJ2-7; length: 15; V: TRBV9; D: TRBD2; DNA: TGTGCCAGCAGCGTAGGGGCGGGACTAGGTCACGAGCAGTACTTC; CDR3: CASSVGAGLGHEQYF
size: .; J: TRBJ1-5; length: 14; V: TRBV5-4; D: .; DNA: TGTGCCAGCAGCTTGGACAGAGTAAATCAGCCCCAGCATTTT; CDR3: CASSLDRVNQPQHF
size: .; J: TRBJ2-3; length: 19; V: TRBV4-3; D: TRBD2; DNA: TGCGCCAGCAGCCAAGGTCACTACGGGACTAGCGGAGCCACAGATACGCAGTATTTT; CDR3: CASSQGHYGTSGATDTQYF
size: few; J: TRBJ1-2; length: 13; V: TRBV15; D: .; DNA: TGTGCCACCAGCAGGGGGCGGAACTATGGCTACACCTTC; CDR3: CATSRGRNYGYTF
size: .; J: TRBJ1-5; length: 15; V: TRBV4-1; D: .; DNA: TGCGCCAGCAGCCAAGAAGGCAGGGGCAATCAGCCCCAGCATTTT; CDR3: CASSQEGRGNQPQHF
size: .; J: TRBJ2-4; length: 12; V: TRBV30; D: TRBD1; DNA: TGTGCCTGGAGGGATTACAGGGGTGGTCAGTACTTC; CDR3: CAWRDYRGGQYF
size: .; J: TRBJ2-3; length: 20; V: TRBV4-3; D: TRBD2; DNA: TGCGCCAGCAGCCAAAGATACCCCCCACCGGGGGGGGTAAGCACAGATACGCAGTATTTT; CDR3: CASSQRYPPPGGVSTDTQYF
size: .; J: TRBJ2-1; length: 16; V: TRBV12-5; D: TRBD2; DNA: TGTGCTAGTGGTTCGGGACTAGCGGGAGTCTACAATGAGCAGTTCTTC; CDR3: CASGSGLAGVYNEQFF
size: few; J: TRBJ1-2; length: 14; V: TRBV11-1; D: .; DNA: TGTGCCAGCAGCTTAGAGCCTTTTTCGGTGGGCTACACCTTC; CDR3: CASSLEPFSVGYTF
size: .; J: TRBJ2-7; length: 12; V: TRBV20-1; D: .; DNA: TGCAGTGCTAGTACGGGAAGCTACGAGCAGTACTTC; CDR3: CSASTGSYEQYF
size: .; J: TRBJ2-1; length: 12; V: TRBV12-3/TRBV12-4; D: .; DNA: TGTGCCAGCACCCTCGTGGTCGGTGAGCAGTTCTTC; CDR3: CASTLVVGEQFF
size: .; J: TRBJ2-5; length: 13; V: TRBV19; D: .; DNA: TGTGCCAGTAGTATTGCAGGGGTCGAGACCCAGTACTTC; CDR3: CASSIAGVETQYF
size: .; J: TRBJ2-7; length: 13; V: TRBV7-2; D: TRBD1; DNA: TGTGCCAGCAGCTCCGACAGGGGTGGCTGGCAGTACTTC; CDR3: CASSSDRGGWQYF
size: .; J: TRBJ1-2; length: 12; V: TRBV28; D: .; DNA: TGTGCCAGCACGAGAAGTTCCTATGGCTACACCTTC; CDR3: CASTRSSYGYTF
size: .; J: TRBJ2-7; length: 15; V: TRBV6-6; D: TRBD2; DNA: TGTGCCAGCACCGACTCTGGGACTATCATCTACGAGCAGTACTTC; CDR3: CASTDSGTIIYEQYF
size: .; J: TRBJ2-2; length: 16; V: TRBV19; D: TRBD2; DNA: TGTGCCAGTAGGAAGCGGGAGGGCCCGGGCACCGGGGAGCTGTTTTTT; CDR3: CASRKREGPGTGELFF
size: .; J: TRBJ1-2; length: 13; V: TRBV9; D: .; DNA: TGTGCCAGCAGCGCCGCAGGGGCCTATGGCTACACCTTC; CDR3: CASSAAGAYGYTF
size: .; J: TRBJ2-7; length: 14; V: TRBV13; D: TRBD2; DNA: TGTGCCAGCCAAGCGGCTAGCGGAACCTACGAGCAGTACTTC; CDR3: CASQAASGTYEQYF
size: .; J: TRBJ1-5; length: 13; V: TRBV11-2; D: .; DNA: TGTGCCAGCAGCCAAGACAGAGCTCAGCCCCAGCATTTT; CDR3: CASSQDRAQPQHF